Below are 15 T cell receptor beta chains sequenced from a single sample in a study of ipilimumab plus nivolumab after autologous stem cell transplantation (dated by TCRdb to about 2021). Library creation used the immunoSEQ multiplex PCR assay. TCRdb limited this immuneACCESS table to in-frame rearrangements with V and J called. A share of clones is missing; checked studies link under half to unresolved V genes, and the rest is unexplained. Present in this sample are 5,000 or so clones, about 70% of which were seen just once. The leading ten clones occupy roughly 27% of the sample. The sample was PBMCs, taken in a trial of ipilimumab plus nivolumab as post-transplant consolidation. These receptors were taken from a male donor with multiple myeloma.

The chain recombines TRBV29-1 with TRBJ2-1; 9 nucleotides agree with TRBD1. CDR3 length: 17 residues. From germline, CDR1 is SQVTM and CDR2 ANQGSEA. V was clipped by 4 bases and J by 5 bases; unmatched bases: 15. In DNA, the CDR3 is TGCAGCGTTGCCGGGACAGGGTATTTTAACACTCACAATGAGCAGTTCTTC. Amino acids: CSVAGTGYFNTHNEQFF.

CDR3 bases: TGTGCCAGCAGCTTAGTAGGGAACACTGAAGCTTTCTTT. Encoded protein: CASSLVGNTEAFF. This chain uses TRBV7-2 with TRBJ1-1; D is unresolved. V lost 1 base to trimming and J lost 1 base, with 4 bases between them. Germline CDR1 SGHTA, CDR2 FQGNSA. The CDR3 extends over 13 amino acids.

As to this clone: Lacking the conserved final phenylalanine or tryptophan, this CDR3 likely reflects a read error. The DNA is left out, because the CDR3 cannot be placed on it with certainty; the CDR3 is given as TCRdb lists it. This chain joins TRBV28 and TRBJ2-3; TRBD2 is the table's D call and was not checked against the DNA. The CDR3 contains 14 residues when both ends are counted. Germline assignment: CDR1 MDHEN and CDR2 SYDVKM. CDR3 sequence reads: CASSLGLAGGSRHV.

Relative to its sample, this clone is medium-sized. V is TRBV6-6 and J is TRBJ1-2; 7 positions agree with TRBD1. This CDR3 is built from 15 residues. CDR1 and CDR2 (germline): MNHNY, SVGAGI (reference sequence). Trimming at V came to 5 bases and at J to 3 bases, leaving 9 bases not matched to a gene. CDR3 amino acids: CASSLDREVDYGYTF. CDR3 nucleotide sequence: TGTGCCAGCAGTCTAGACAGGGAGGTAGACTATGGCTACACCTTC.

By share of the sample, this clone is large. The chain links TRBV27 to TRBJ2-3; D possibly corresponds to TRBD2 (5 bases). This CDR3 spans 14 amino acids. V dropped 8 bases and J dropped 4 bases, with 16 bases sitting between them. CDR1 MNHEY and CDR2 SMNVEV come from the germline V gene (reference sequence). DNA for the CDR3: TGTGCCAGCCGGGAAGCCCTGTTGTCAGATACGCAGTATTTT. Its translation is CASREALLSDTQYF.

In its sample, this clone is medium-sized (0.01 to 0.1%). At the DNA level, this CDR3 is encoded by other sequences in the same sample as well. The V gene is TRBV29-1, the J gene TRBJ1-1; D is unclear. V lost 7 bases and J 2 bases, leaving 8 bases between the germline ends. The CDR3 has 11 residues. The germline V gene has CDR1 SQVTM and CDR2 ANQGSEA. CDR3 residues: CSAEVNTEAFF. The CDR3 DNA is TGCAGCGCCGAGGTAAACACTGAAGCTTTCTTT.

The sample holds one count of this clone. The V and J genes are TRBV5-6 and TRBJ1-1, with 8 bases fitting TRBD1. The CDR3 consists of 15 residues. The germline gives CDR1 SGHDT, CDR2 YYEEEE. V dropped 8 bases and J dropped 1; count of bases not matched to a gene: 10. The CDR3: CASSPPGTGNTEAFF. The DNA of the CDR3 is TGTGCCAGTAGCCCCCCCGGGACAGGGAACACTGAAGCTTTCTTT.

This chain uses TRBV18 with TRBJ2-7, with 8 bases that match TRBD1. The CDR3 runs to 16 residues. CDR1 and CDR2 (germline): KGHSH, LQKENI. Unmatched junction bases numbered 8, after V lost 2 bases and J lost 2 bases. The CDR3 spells CASSPTGTGGAYEQYF. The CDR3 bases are TGTGCCAGCTCACCAACCGGGACAGGTGGGGCCTACGAGCAGTACTTC.

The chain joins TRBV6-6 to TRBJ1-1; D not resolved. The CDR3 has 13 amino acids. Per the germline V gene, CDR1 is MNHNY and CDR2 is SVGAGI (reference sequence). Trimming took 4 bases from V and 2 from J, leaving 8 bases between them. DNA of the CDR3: TGTGCCAGCAGTTCCCTCGTTAACACTGAAGCTTTCTTT. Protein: CASSSLVNTEAFF.

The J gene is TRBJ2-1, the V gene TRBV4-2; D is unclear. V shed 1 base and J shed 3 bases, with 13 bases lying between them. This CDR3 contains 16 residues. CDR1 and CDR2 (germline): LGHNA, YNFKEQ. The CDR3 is CASSQAVGPLYNEQFF. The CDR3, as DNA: TGTGCCAGCAGCCAAGCGGTCGGCCCCCTCTACAATGAGCAGTTCTTC.

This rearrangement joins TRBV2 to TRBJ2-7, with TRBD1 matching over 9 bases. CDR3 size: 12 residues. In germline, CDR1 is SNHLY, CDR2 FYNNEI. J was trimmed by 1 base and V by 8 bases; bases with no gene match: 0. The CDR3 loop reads CASGTGSYEQYF. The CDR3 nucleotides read TGTGCCAGCGGGACAGGGTCCTACGAGCAGTACTTC.

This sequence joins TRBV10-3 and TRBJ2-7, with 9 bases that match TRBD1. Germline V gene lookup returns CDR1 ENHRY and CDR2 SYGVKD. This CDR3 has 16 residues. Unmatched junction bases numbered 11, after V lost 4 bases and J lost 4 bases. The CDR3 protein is CAISGAPPGQGYEQYF. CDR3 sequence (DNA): TGTGCCATCAGTGGGGCGCCACCGGGACAGGGATACGAGCAGTACTTC.

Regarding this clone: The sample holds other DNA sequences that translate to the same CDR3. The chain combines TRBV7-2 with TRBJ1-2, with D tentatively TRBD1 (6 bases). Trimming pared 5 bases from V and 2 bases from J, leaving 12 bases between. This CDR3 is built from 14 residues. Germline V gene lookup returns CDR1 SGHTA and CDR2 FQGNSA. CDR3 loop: CASSVRDKNYGYTF. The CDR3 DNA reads TGTGCCAGCAGCGTTCGGGACAAAAACTATGGCTACACCTTC.

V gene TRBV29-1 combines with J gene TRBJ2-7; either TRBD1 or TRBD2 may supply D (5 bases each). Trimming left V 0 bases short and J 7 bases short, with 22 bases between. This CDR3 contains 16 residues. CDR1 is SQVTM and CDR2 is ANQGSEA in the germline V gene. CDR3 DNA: TGCAGCGTTGAAGATTATCAGAGTGGGGCTGGGGGTGAGCAGTACTTC. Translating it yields CSVEDYQSGAGGEQYF.

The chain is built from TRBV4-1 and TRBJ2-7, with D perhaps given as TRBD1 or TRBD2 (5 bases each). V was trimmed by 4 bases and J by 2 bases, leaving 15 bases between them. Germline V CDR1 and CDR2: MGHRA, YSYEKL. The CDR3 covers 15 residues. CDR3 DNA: TGCGCCAGCAGCCTCAACGGGCAGGGAGCCTACGAGCAGTACTTC. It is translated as CASSLNGQGAYEQYF.